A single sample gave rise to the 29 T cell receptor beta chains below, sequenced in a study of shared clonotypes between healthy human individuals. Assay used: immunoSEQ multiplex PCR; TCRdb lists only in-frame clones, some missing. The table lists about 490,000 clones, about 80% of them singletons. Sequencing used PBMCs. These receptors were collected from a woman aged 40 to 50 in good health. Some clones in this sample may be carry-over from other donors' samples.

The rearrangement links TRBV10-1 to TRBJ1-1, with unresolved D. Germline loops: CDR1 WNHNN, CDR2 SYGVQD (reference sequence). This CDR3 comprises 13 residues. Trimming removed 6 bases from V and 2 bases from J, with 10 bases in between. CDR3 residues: CASRETVNTEAFF. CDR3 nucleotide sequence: TGCGCCAGCAGAGAGACTGTAAACACTGAAGCTTTCTTT.

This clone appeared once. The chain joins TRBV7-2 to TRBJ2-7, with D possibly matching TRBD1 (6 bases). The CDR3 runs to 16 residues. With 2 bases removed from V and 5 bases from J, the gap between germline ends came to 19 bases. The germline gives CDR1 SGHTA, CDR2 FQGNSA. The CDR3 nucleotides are TGTGCCAGCAGCTTATCACCCAGGGGTGTTATTGACGAGCAGTACTTC. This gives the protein CASSLSPRGVIDEQYF.

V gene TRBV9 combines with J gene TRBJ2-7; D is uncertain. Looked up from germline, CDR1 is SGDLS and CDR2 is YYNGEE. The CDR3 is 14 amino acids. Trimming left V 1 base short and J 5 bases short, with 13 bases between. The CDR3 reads CASSVRSHPDEQYF. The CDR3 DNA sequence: TGTGCCAGCAGCGTACGATCACACCCGGACGAGCAGTACTTC.

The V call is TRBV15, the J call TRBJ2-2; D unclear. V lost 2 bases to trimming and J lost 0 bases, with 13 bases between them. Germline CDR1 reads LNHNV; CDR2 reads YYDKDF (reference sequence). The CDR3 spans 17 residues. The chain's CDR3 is CATSRSLRFPNTGELFF. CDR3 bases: TGTGCCACCAGCAGAAGTCTACGGTTCCCGAACACCGGGGAGCTGTTTTTT.

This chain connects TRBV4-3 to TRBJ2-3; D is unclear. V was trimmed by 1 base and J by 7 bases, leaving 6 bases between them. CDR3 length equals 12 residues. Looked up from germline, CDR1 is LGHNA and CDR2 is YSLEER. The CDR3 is CASSQGSNTQYF. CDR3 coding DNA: TGCGCCAGCAGCCAAGGGTCCAATACGCAGTATTTT.

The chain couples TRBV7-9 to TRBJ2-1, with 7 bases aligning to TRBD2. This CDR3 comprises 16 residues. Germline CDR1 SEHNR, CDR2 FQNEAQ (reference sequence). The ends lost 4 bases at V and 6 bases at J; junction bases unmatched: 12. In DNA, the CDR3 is TGTGCCAGCAGCTCTCCATTTTTGGCGGGAGCCAATGAGCAGTTCTTC. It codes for CASSSPFLAGANEQFF.

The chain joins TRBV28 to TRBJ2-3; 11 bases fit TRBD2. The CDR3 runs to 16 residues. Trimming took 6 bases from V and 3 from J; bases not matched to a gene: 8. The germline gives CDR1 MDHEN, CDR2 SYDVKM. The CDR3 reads CASSQLAGAGTDTQYF. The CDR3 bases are TGTGCCAGCAGCCAACTAGCGGGAGCAGGTACAGATACGCAGTATTTT.

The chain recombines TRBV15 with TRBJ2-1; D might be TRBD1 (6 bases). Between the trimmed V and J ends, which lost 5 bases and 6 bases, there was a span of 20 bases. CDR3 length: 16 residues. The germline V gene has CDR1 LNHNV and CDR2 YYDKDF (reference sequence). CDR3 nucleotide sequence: TGTGCCACCAGCTTTACCCCCGGCGAAGGGGGCAATGAGCAGTTCTTC. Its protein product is CATSFTPGEGGNEQFF.

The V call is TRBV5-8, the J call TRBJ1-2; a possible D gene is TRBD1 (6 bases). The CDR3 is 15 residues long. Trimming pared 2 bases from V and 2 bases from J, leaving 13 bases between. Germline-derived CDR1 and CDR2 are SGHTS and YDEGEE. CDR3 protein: CASSFLGTTNYGYTF. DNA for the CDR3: TGTGCCAGCAGCTTTTTGGGGACAACAAACTATGGCTACACCTTC.

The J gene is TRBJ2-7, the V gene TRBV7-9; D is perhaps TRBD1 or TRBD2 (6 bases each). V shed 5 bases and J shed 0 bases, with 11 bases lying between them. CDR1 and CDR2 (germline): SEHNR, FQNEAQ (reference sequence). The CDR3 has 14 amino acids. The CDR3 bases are TGTGCCAGCAGCATCGGGGGCAACTCCTACGAGCAGTACTTC. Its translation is CASSIGGNSYEQYF.

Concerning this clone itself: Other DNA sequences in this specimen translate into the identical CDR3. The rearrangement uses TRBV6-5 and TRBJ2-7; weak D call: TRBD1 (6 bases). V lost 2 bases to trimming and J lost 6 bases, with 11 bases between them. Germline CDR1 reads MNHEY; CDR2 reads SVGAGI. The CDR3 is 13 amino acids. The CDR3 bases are TGTGCCAGCAGTTACGGTACAGGGTCCGAGCAGTACTTC. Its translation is CASSYGTGSEQYF.

The CDR3 DNA sequence: TGTGCCAGCTCACCCACCCATCCGTCGAGCTCCTACGAGCAGTACTTC. Protein: CASSPTHPSSSYEQYF. The chain combines TRBV18 with TRBJ2-7; D unclear. V gave up 3 bases and J gave up 0 bases, with 15 bases separating them. From germline, CDR1 is KGHSH and CDR2 LQKENI. The CDR3 extends over 16 amino acids. The full variable domain, rest sourced from reference TRBV18 and TRBJ2-7, is NAGVMQNPRHLVRRRGQEARLRCSPMKGHSHVYWYRQLPEEGLKFMVYLQKENIIDESGMPKERFSAEFPKEGPSILRIQQVVRGDSAAYFCASSPTHPSSSYEQYFGPGTRLTVT.

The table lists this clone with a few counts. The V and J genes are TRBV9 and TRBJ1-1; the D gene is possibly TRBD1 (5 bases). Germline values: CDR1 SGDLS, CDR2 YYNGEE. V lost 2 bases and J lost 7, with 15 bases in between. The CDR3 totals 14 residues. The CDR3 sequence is CASSVRETPNEAFF. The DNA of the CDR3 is TGTGCCAGCAGCGTCAGGGAGACTCCTAATGAAGCTTTCTTT.

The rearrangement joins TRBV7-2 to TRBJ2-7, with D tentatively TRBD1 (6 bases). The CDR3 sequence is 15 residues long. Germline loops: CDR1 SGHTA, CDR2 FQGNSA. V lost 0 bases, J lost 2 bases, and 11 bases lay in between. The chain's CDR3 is CASSLAGDKTYEQYF. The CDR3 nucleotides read TGTGCCAGCAGCTTAGCTGGGGACAAAACCTACGAGCAGTACTTC. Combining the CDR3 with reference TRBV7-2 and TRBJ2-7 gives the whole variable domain GAGVSQSPSNKVTEKGKDVELRCDPISGHTALYWYRQSLGQGLEFLIYFQGNSAPDKSGLPSDRFSAERTGGSVSTLTIQRTQQEDSAVYLCASSLAGDKTYEQYFGPGTRLTVT.

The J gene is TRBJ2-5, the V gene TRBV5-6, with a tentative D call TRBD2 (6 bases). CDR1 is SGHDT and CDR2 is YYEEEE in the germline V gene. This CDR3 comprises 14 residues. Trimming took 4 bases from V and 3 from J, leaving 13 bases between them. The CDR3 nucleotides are TGTGCCAGCAGCCGGAGGGGCAGGGAAGAGACCCAGTACTTC. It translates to CASSRRGREETQYF. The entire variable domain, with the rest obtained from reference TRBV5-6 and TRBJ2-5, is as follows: DAGVTQSPTHLIKTRGQQVTLRCSPKSGHDTVSWYQQALGQGPQFIFQYYEEEERQRGNFPDRFSGHQFPNYSSELNVNALLLGDSALYLCASSRRGREETQYFGPGTRLLVL.

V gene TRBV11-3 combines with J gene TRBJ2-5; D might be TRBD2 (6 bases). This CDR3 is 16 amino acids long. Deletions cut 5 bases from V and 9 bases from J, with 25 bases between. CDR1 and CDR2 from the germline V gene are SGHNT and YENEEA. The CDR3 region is CASSAGRGEGLRAQYF. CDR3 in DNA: TGTGCCAGCAGCGCCGGGCGCGGGGAAGGTTTGCGGGCCCAGTACTTC.

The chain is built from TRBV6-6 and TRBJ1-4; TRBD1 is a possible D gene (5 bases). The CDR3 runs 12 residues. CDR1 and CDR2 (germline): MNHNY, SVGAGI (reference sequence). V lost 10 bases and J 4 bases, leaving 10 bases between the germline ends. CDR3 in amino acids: CATLGDNEKLFF. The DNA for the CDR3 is TGTGCCACCCTGGGGGATAATGAAAAACTGTTTTTT.

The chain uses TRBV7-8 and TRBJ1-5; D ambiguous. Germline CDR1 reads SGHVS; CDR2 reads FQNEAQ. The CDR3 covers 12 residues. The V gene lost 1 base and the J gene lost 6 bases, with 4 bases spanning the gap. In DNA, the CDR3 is TGTGCCAGCAGCTTAGGTCGTCAGCCCCAGCATTTT. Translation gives CASSLGRQPQHF.

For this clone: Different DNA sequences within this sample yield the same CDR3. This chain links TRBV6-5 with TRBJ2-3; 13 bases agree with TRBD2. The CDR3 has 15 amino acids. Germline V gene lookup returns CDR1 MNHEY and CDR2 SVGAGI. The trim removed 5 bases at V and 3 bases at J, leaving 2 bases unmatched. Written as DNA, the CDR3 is TGTGCCAGCAGTCGGACTAGCGGGAGAACAGATACGCAGTATTTT. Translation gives CASSRTSGRTDTQYF.

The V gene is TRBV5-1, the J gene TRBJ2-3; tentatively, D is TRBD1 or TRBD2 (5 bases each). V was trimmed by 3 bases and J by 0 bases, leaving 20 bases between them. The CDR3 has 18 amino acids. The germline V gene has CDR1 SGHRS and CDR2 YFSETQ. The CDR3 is CASSSPPGTATSTDTQYF. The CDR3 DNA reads TGCGCCAGCAGCTCGCCCCCAGGGACGGCAACTAGCACAGATACGCAGTATTTT.

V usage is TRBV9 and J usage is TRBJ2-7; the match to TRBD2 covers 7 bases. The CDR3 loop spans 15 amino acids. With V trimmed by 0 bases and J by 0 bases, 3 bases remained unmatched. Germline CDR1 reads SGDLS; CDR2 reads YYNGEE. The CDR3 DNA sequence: TGTGCCAGCAGCGTAGAAGCGGGATTCTCCTACGAGCAGTACTTC. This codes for CASSVEAGFSYEQYF. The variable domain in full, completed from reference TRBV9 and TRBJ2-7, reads DSGVTQTPKHLITATGQRVTLRCSPRSGDLSVYWYQQSLDQGLQFLIQYYNGEERAKGNILERFSAQQFPDLHSELNLSSLELGDSALYFCASSVEAGFSYEQYFGPGTRLTVT.

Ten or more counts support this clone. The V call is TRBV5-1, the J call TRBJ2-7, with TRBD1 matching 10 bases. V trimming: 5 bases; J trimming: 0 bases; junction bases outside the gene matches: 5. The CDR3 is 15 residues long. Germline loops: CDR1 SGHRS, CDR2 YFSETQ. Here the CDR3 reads CASRTGTGDSYEQYF. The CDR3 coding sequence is TGCGCCAGCAGGACCGGGACAGGGGACTCCTACGAGCAGTACTTC.

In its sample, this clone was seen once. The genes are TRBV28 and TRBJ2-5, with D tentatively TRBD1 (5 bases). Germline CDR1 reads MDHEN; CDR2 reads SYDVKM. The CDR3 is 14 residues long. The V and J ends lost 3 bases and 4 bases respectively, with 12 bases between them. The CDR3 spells CASSFPATAETQYF. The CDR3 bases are TGTGCCAGCAGTTTTCCCGCGACAGCAGAGACCCAGTACTTC.

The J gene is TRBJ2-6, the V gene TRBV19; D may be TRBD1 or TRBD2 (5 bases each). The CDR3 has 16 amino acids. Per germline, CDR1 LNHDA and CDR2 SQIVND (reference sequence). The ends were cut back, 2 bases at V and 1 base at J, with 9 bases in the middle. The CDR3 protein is CASSIIGGSGANVLTF. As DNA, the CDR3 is TGTGCCAGTAGTATAATTGGGGGATCTGGGGCCAACGTCCTGACTTTC.

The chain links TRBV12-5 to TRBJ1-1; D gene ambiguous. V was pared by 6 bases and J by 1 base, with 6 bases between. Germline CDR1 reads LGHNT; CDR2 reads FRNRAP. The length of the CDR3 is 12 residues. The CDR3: CASGPGNTEAFF. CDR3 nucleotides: TGTGCTAGTGGCCCCGGGAACACTGAAGCTTTCTTT.

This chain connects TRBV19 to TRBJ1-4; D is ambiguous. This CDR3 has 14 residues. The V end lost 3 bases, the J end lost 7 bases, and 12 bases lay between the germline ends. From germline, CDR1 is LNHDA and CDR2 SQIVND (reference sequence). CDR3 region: CASSIMAGGEKLFF. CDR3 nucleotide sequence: TGTGCCAGTAGTATCATGGCCGGCGGTGAAAAACTGTTTTTT.

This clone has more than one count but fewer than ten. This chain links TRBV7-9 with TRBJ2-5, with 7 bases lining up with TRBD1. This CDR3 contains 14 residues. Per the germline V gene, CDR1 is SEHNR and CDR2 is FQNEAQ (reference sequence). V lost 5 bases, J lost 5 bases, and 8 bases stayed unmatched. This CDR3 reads CASSPGTVVETQYF. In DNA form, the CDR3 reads TGTGCCAGCAGCCCTGGGACAGTAGTCGAGACCCAGTACTTC.

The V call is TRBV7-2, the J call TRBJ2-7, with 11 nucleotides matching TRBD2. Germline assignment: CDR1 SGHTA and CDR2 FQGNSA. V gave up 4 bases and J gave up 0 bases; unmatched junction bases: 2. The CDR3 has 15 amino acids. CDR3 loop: CASSSTSGSSYEQYF. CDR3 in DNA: TGTGCCAGCAGCTCAACTAGCGGGAGCTCCTACGAGCAGTACTTC.

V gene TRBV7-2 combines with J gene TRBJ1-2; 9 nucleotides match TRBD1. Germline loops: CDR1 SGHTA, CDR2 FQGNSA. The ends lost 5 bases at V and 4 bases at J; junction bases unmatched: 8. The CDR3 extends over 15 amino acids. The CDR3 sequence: CASSPRQGGSYGYTF. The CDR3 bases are TGTGCCAGCAGCCCCAGACAGGGGGGGTCCTATGGCTACACCTTC.